The clone carrying this T cell receptor beta chain appeared once. The sample belongs to a study of CD8 T cells in Susac syndrome. V gave up 3 bases and J gave up 2 bases, with 16 bases separating them. In germline, CDR1 is LNHNV, CDR2 YYDKDF (reference sequence). The length of the CDR3 is 16 residues. RNA, at roughly 0.45 to 1 ug, was reverse transcribed with random hexamers. Each CDR3 protein gets one entry after TCRdb re-called the immunoSEQ multiplex PCR reads with MiXCR. The sample comprises about 400,000 distinct CDR3 sequences, more than 70% of which are singletons, and about 0.12% rests with the top ten.

The sequenced sample was CD8+ T cells from PBMCs. The V and J genes are TRBV15 and TRBJ1-1; no clear D. This receptor was identified in a human donor with multiple sclerosis. As DNA, the CDR3 is TGTGCCACCAGCAGCCATGTCTTCGGGGATAACACTGAAGCTTTCTTT. It yields the protein CATSSHVFGDNTEAFF.